Reported below is one T cell receptor beta chain. The data derive from a study of shared clonotypes between healthy human individuals. Repertoires were generated with immunoSEQ multiplex PCR, while TCRdb's copy carries only in-frame clones and drops some. Counted here are around 2.5 million clones, 80% to 95% occurring once; the ten biggest clones make up about 0.34%. Trimming shortened V by 1 base and J by 2 bases, and 13 bases separated the two germline ends. The CDR3 has 16 residues. Germline CDR1 MGHRA, CDR2 YSYEKL. Sequencing used naive CD4+ T cells from PBMCs. The subset is: CD45RA+ positively selected. The gene calls are TRBV4-1 and TRBJ2-3, with unresolved D. The TCR comes from a young man in good health. Some clones in this sample may be carry-over from other donors' samples. The DNA of the CDR3 is TGCGCCAGCAGCCAAGCCGTTGGGCAGGTCACAGATACGCAGTATTTT. Residues: CASSQAVGQVTDTQYF.